Detailed here is one T cell receptor (beta chain). Its target is not known. This sample is drawn from a study of cytomegalovirus exposure and HLA in healthy donors. General study findings and limits: It emerged from a later analysis that several of the most significant clusters appeared to be linked to common viral pathogens. Later work associated roughly 17,000 TCR beta sequences with HLA alleles at 0.05 false discovery rate.

Both 60 Vbeta primers and 13 Jbeta primers went into the PCR. Repertoires were generated with immunoSEQ multiplex PCR, while TCRdb's copy carries only in-frame clones and drops some. The sample carries approximately 160,000 clones, 82% recorded once. This CDR3 is built from 15 residues. V lost 2 bases and J lost 4, with 13 bases in between. Germline V CDR1 and CDR2: SGHDT, YYEEEE. This chain links TRBV5-6 with TRBJ2-1, with D possibly being TRBD2 (6 bases). The sample taken for sequencing was PBMCs. This clonotype originated in a girl aged 10 to 17 in good health and CMV-seropositive. In DNA form, the CDR3 reads TGTGCCAGCAGCTTCCCCGGGACTCAATACAATGAGCAGTTCTTC. Translated: CASSFPGTQYNEQFF. Looking up the rest from reference TRBV5-6 and TRBJ2-1 gives the full variable domain: DAGVTQSPTHLIKTRGQQVTLRCSPKSGHDTVSWYQQALGQGPQFIFQYYEEEERQRGNFPDRFSGHQFPNYSSELNVNALLLGDSALYLCASSFPGTQYNEQFFGPGTRLTVL.